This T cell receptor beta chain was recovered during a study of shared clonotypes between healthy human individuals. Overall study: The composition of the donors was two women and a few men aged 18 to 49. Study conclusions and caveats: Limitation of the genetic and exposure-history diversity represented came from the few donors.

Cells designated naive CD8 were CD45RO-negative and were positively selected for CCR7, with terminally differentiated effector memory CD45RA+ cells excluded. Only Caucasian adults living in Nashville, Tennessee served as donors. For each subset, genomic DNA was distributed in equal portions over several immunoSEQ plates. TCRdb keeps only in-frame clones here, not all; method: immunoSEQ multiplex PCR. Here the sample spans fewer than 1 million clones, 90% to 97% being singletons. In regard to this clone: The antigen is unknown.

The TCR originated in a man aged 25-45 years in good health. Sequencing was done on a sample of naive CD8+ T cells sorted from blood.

CDR3 loop: CASSIRVLRAGSSPDTQYF. As DNA, the CDR3 is TGTGCCAGTAGTATCAGGGTCTTGAGGGCCGGTTCATCCCCAGATACGCAGTATTTT. The J gene is TRBJ2-3, the V gene TRBV19; D tentatively reads TRBD1 or TRBD2 (5 bases each). V was pared by 3 bases and J by 4 bases, with 26 bases between. The CDR3 runs to 19 residues. CDR1 is LNHDA, CDR2 SQIVND, per germline (reference sequence).